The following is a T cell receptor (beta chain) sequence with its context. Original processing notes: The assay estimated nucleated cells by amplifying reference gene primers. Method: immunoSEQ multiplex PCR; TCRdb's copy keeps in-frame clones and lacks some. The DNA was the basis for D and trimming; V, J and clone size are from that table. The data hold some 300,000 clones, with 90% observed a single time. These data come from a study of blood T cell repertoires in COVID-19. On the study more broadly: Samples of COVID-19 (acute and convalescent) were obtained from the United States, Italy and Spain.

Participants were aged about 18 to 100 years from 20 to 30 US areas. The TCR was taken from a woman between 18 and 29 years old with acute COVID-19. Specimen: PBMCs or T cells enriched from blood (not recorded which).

The chain's CDR3 is CASSRTDGWNYEQYF. DNA for the CDR3: TGTGCCAGCAGTCGGACAGACGGATGGAATTACGAGCAGTACTTC. The chain combines TRBV11-2 with TRBJ2-7; the D gene is possibly TRBD1 (6 bases). V was trimmed by 6 bases and J by 4 bases, leaving 19 bases between them. The germline V gene has CDR1 SGHAT and CDR2 FQNNGV. This CDR3 comprises 15 residues.